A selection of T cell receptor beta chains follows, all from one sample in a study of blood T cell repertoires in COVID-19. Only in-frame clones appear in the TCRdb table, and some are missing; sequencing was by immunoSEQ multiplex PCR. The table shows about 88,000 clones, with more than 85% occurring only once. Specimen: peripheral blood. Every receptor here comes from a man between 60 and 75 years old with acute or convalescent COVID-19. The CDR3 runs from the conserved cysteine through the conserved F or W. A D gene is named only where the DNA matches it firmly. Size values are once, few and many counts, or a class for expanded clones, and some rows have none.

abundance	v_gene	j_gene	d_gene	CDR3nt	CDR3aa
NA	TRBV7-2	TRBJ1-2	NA	TGTGCCAGCAGCTTAGTGTCTTCAGAACCTTCCTTATATGGCTACACCTTC	CASSLVSSEPSLYGYTF
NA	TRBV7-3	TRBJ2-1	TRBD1	TGTGCCAGCAGCTTATTGGGACAGGGGAGGTCGTTGGATGAGCAGTTCTTC	CASSLLGQGRSLDEQFF
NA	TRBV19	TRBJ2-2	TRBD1	TGTGCCAGTAGTGTTGGGACAGACACCGGGGAGCTGTTTTTT	CASSVGTDTGELFF
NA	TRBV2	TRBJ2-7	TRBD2	TGTGCCAGCAGCGCCATGGCGGGAGCCTTCTACGAGCAGTACTTC	CASSAMAGAFYEQYF
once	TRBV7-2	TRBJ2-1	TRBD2	TGTGCCAGCAGCTTAGTCGTAGCGGGGGGGCATCCTATATGGCAGTTCTTC	CASSLVVAGGHPIWQFF
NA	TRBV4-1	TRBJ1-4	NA	TGCGCCAGCAGCCAAGTCCCCGGGGCAACTAATGAAAAACTGTTTTTT	CASSQVPGATNEKLFF
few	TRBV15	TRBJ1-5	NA	TGTGCCACCAGCAAGAGTTACGATCAGCCCCAGCATTTT	CATSKSYDQPQHF
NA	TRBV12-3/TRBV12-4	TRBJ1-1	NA	TGTGCCAGCCGGGTGGGAGTCAACACTGAAGCTTTCTTT	CASRVGVNTEAFF
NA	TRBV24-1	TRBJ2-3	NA	TGTGCCACCAGTGACTCCAGGGCCAGGATAACAGATACGCAGTATTTT	CATSDSRARITDTQYF
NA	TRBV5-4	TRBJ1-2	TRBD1	TGTGCCAGTACGGGACAGCCTATCTATGGCTACACCTTC	CASTGQPIYGYTF
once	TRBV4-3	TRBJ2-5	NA	TGCGCCAGCAGCCCAGCTTTGGGGGCGGGAGAGACCCAGTACTTC	CASSPALGAGETQYF
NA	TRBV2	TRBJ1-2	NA	TGTGCCAGCAGTGAGGGAGGGGGCTATGGCTACACCTTC	CASSEGGGYGYTF
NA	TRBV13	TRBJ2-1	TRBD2	TGTGCCAGCAGCCCCGCCGGACTAGCGGGAGACAATGAGCAGTTCTTC	CASSPAGLAGDNEQFF
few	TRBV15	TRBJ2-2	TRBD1	TGTGCCACCAGCAGAGCCCCGGGACAGTCGAACACCGGGGAGCTGTTTTTT	CATSRAPGQSNTGELFF
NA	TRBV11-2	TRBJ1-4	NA	TGTGCCAGCAGCTCCTCACCGGGAGGTGCAACTAATGAAAAACTGTTTTTT	CASSSSPGGATNEKLFF
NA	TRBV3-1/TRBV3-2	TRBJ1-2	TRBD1	TGTGCCAGCAGCCAAGATTGGTCAGGGGGATACTACACCTTC	CASSQDWSGGYYTF
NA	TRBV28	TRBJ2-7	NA	TGTGCCAGCAGTTTAATCAGGGGCGCGTACGAGCAGTACTTC	CASSLIRGAYEQYF
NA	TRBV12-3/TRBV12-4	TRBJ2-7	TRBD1	TGTGCCAGCACCTGGACAGGCTCCTACGAGCAGTACTTC	CASTWTGSYEQYF
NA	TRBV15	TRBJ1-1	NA	TGTGCCACCAGCAGGCCTACCCTGAACACTGAAGCTTTCTTT	CATSRPTLNTEAFF
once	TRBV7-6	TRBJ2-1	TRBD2	TGTGCCAGCAGCCGCGAACTAGCGGGAGGGCCGAATGAGCAGTTCTTC	CASSRELAGGPNEQFF
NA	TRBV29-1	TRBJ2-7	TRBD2	TGCAGCGCCAGACTAGCGGGACCCTACGAGCAGTACTTC	CSARLAGPYEQYF